The 20 T cell receptor beta chains reported below all come from one sample, sequenced in a study of T-cell reconstitution after alpha-beta-depleted transplantation in children. Unique molecular identifiers were built into the TCRbeta library. TCRdb passed the PCR reads through MiXCR, listing each CDR3 protein once. Seen here are about 1,000,000 distinct CDR3 sequences, roughly 31% observed once, and the top ten hold over 25%. Source: PBMCs, mostly from graft donor cells, taken 360 days after TCRalphabeta/CD19-depleted stem cell transplant. The receptors were sampled from a boy under two years old who had a stem cell transplant for SCID, so the T cells may come from the graft donor.

This clonotype was recorded a few times. The CDR3 bases are TGTGCCAGCAGCGGACAGGGCTGGGTGACAGATACGCAGTATTTT. Protein product: CASSGQGWVTDTQYF. The V call is TRBV12-3 or TRBV12-4, the J call TRBJ2-3, with 8 nucleotides matching TRBD1. The CDR3 has 15 residues. The trim removed 6 bases at V and 3 bases at J, leaving 8 bases unmatched.

This clonotype was seen a few times. This sequence joins TRBV7-9 and TRBJ2-7, with TRBD2 matching over 10 bases. This CDR3 is 17 amino acids long. J gave up 0 bases and V 2 bases, and 7 bases lay outside the gene matches. Germline lookup yields CDR1 SEHNR and CDR2 FQNEAQ (reference sequence). CDR3 DNA: TGTGCCAGCAGCTTATCAGCGGGGGGGCCGGGCTCCTACGAGCAGTACTTC. It specifies CASSLSAGGPGSYEQYF. Filled out from reference TRBV7-9 and TRBJ2-7, the complete variable domain reads DTGVSQNPRHKITKRGQNVTFRCDPISEHNRLYWYRQTLGQGPEFLTYFQNEAQLEKSRLLSDRFSAERPKGSFSTLEIQRTEQGDSAMYLCASSLSAGGPGSYEQYFGPGTRLTVT.

The V and J genes are TRBV6-5 and TRBJ2-3; 12 nucleotides line up with TRBD2. Germline assignment: CDR1 MNHEY and CDR2 SVGAGI. The CDR3 runs to 17 residues. V lost 4 bases and J lost 2; bases outside the gene matches: 7. This CDR3 reads CASSSHSSGGATDTQYF. The CDR3 DNA reads as TGTGCCAGCAGTTCGCATTCTAGCGGGGGGGCCACAGATACGCAGTATTTT.

V is TRBV20-1 and J is TRBJ1-1, with a possible D match to TRBD1 (6 bases). Deletions cut 3 bases from V and 7 bases from J, with 12 bases between. The germline V gene encodes CDR1 DFQATT and CDR2 SNEGSKA (reference sequence). The CDR3 runs 12 residues. DNA of the CDR3: TGCAGTGCTAGCAACAGGGCGGGTGAAGCTTTCTTT. The encoded protein is CSASNRAGEAFF.

This clonotype was seen more than once but under ten times. The V and J genes are TRBV5-1 and TRBJ2-5; D might be TRBD1 (6 bases). CDR3 length: 15 residues. CDR1 SGHRS and CDR2 YFSETQ come from the germline V gene. V was shortened by 5 bases and J by 2 bases, with 16 bases between the two germline ends. CDR3 DNA sequence: TGCGCCAGCAGTTGGGGACAAGGGGGACAAGAGACCCAGTACTTC. It specifies CASSWGQGGQETQYF.

CDR3 DNA sequence: TGTGCCAGCAGTCAACGGACAGCCACCGGGGAGCTGTTTTTT. Protein: CASSQRTATGELFF. The chain employs TRBV12-3 or TRBV12-4 and TRBJ2-2, with D perhaps matching TRBD1 (6 bases). CDR3 length: 14 residues. The ends were cut back, 5 bases at V and 4 bases at J, with 11 bases in the middle.

This clonotype was counted only a few times. The chain employs TRBV4-3 and TRBJ1-3, with TRBD1 as a possible D gene (5 bases). The ends were cut back, 0 bases at V and 0 bases at J, with 21 bases in the middle. The CDR3 is 20 amino acids. Germline V gene lookup returns CDR1 LGHNA and CDR2 YSLEER. The CDR3 protein is CASSQDETVDEYRSGNTIYF. The CDR3 DNA follows: TGCGCCAGCAGCCAAGATGAGACAGTTGATGAGTACCGCTCTGGAAACACCATATATTTT.

This sequence joins TRBV5-1 and TRBJ2-3, with D tentatively TRBD1 (6 bases). This CDR3 comprises 17 residues. Deletions cut 2 bases from V and 0 bases from J, with 16 bases between. Germline loops: CDR1 SGHRS, CDR2 YFSETQ. CDR3 sequence reads: CASSFPTGSPSTDTQYF. The CDR3 nucleotides are TGCGCCAGCAGCTTCCCTACAGGGAGCCCTAGCACAGATACGCAGTATTTT.

This clonotype was seen just once. This rearrangement joins TRBV12-3 or TRBV12-4 to TRBJ2-7; D ambiguous. This CDR3 comprises 15 residues. Trimming pared 6 bases from V and 2 bases from J, leaving 17 bases between. CDR3 protein: CASSQNTLRTYEQYF. CDR3 nucleotide sequence: TGTGCCAGCAGCCAAAACACTCTAAGAACCTACGAGCAGTACTTC.

This clonotype has only a few counts. This rearrangement joins TRBV6-6 to TRBJ2-2; D uncertain. The CDR3 has 13 amino acids. V lost 6 bases, J lost 5 bases, and 10 bases lay in between. CDR1 is MNHNY and CDR2 is SVGAGI in the germline V gene (reference sequence). The CDR3 DNA follows: TGTGCCAGCAGCGAGTTAACGACCGGGGAGCTGTTTTTT. This codes for CASSELTTGELFF.

The J gene is TRBJ2-2, the V gene TRBV12-3 or TRBV12-4; TRBD1 agrees at 8 bases. V shed 5 bases and J 5 bases; nucleotides not matched to a gene: 7. CDR3 size: 15 residues. CDR3 bases: TGTGCCAGCAGTCAGAGGACAGGGCAGACCGGGGAGCTGTTTTTT. Its translation: CASSQRTGQTGELFF.

This clonotype was seen a single time. This rearrangement joins TRBV7-3 to TRBJ2-1; D possibly matches TRBD1 or TRBD2 (5 bases each). This CDR3 comprises 12 residues. Trimming took off 3 bases at V and 9 bases at J, with 9 bases between the two ends. The V gene's germline CDR1 is SGHTA and CDR2 FQGTGA. The CDR3 nucleotides read TGTGCCAGCAGCTTGGGGGAGAGTGAGCAGTTCTTC. Its protein product is CASSLGESEQFF.

The V call is TRBV27, the J call TRBJ1-5, with unresolved D. Trimming removed 4 bases from V and 3 bases from J, with 10 bases in between. Germline loops: CDR1 MNHEY, CDR2 SMNVEV (reference sequence). The CDR3 contains 14 residues. This CDR3 reads CASSWRATNQPQHF. As DNA, the CDR3 is TGTGCCAGCAGTTGGCGGGCCACCAATCAGCCCCAGCATTTT.

This clonotype has just a few counts. The rearrangement links TRBV7-2 to TRBJ2-2; D is uncertain. Trimming took off 5 bases at V and 4 bases at J, with 17 bases between the two ends. The V gene's germline CDR1 is SGHTA and CDR2 FQGNSA. The CDR3 runs 16 residues. CDR3 bases: TGTGCCAGCAGCCCTAAGACACGGACGTTCACCGGGGAGCTGTTTTTT. It yields the protein CASSPKTRTFTGELFF.

This clonotype was picked up a small number of times. The gene calls are TRBV4-2 and TRBJ2-2; unclear D gene. Germline V gene lookup returns CDR1 LGHNA and CDR2 YNFKEQ. The CDR3 runs to 17 residues. V lost 0 bases, J lost 0 bases, and 11 bases lay in between. CDR3 coding DNA: TGTGCCAGCAGCCAAGACTTACTCGACACGAACACCGGGGAGCTGTTTTTT. This gives the protein CASSQDLLDTNTGELFF.

This clonotype was seen more than once but under ten times. This chain uses TRBV5-1 with TRBJ2-1; D ambiguous. V shed 4 bases and J shed 8 bases, with 19 bases lying between them. The CDR3 contains 15 residues. Germline V gives CDR1 SGHRS, CDR2 YFSETQ. CDR3 sequence (DNA): TGCGCCAGCAGCCAGGCCACGGACCACTTAGATGAGCAGTTCTTC. This sequence encodes CASSQATDHLDEQFF.

There are a few counts of this clonotype. CDR3 in DNA: TGTGCCAGCAGTTTCAGTAGATGGGCGGGGAATCAGCCCCAGCATTTT. It is translated as CASSFSRWAGNQPQHF. V is TRBV12-3 or TRBV12-4 and J is TRBJ1-5; D unresolved. The CDR3 consists of 16 residues. Trimming took off 3 bases at V and 4 bases at J, with 16 bases between the two ends.

This clonotype has just a few counts. The rearrangement links TRBV29-1 to TRBJ2-7; no reliable D call. The CDR3 is made up of 12 amino acids. V dropped 0 bases and J dropped 3 bases, with 6 bases sitting between them. Per the germline V gene, CDR1 is SQVTM and CDR2 is ANQGSEA. The CDR3 spells CSVEDGRYEQYF. CDR3 DNA: TGCAGCGTTGAAGATGGACGCTACGAGCAGTACTTC.

This clonotype is a singleton in its sample. A much larger clone lies a single base off, so this may be a read error. The chain joins TRBV2 to TRBJ1-1; D may be TRBD1 (5 bases). Between the trimmed V and J ends, which lost 2 bases and 1 base, there was a span of 8 bases. CDR3 length: 14 residues. CDR1 and CDR2 (germline): SNHLY, FYNNEI. In nucleotides, the CDR3 is TGTGCCAGCAGTGAACAGGGTAGGAACACTGAAGCTTTCTTT. Its translation: CASSEQGRNTEAFF.

In DNA, the CDR3 is TGTGCCAGCATCCCCAGGGAACCCTACGAGCAGTACTTC. This sequence encodes CASIPREPYEQYF. The rearrangement uses TRBV6-7 and TRBJ2-7; TRBD1 is a possible D gene (5 bases). TRBV6-7 is treated as an ORF (open reading frame) with a function not yet certain. The CDR3 contains 13 residues. V was shortened by 7 bases and J by 2 bases, with 12 bases between the two germline ends.